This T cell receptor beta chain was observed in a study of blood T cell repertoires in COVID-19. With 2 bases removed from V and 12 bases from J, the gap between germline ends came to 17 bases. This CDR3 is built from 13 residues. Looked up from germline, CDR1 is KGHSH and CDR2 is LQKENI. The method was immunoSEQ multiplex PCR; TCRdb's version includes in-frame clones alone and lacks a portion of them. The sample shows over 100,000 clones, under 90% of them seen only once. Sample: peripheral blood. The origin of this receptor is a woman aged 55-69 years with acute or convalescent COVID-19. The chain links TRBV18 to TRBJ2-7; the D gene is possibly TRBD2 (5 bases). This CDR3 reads CASSPDISGRMYF. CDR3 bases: TGTGCCAGCTCACCAGATATTTCGGGAAGGATGTACTTC.